In its sample, the clone carrying this T cell receptor beta chain was seen once. Antigen specificity is unknown. Analyses pooled second doses at about 4 or about 12 weeks. CDR3 length equals 14 residues. Between the trimmed V and J ends, which lost 6 bases and 8 bases, there was a span of 17 bases. Germline CDR1 is MDHEN and CDR2 is SYDVKM. These data belong to a study of T cell responses to AZD1222 COVID-19 vaccine. Generated by immunoSEQ multiplex PCR, the TCRdb table keeps only in-frame clones and is missing some. The data contain roughly 150,000 clones, around 91% of them seen just once; the ten biggest clones take up approximately 6.2%. Overall study results and limits: In all cases, repertoires were sampled only after the peak T cell response.

The material was peripheral blood, obtained 28 days after the second AZD1222 dose. V is TRBV28 and J is TRBJ2-1; D might be TRBD1 (5 bases). The TCR sequence derives from an adult who received the AZD1222 COVID-19 vaccine. The CDR3 reads CASSRPRQYDEQFF. The CDR3 region has the DNA TGTGCCAGCAGCCGTCCCCGACAGTACGATGAGCAGTTCTTC.